This T cell receptor (beta chain) was sequenced for a study of blood T cell repertoires in COVID-19 (dated by TCRdb to 2018 to 2020). For context, the study as a whole: Samples covering the acute and convalescent phases of COVID-19 were provided by collaborators in the United States, Italy and Spain. Sample metadata almost always included a de-identified subject ID, COVID-19 status, age in years and sex. The samples were drawn from two sources: the first 160 participants of the ongoing ImmuneRACE study, and 1,200 or so subjects contributed by 6 global collaborators. The material from the prospective study consisted of cDNA or gDNA derived from T cells, B-cell-depleted T cells, or PBMCs. Where HLA class I and class II types were available, the types were taken from metadata supplied by the sample provider, not from assay-based typing. Deeply sampled blood TCRbeta repertoires from subjects exposed to, actively infected with, or recovered from COVID-19 were included in the dataset. The repertoires were released in a freely available public database meant as a resource for research on the immune response to SARS-CoV-2. What the authors observed across the whole study: The amount of clinical and demographic metadata varied by source and participant and was provided uncurated.

Whole blood was collected in K2EDTA tubes by collaborating institutions according to the institutions' own protocols. For TCRbeta analysis, collaborator samples were shipped as frozen whole blood, as isolated PBMCs, or as DNA extracted from either sample type. Trimming leaves V shorter by 2 bases and J shorter by 8 bases, with the junction holding 7 bases beyond the gene matches. For CDR1 and CDR2, the germline V gene (reference sequence) lists GTSNPN and SVGIG. The CDR3 runs 13 residues from the cysteine to the phenylalanine. CDR3 DNA only is kept here, 39 bases in frame from base 1. With regard to this clone: Its specific antigen is unknown. Base quality data are lacking; no much larger clone is found one base away.

The immunoSEQ Assay, a bias-controlled multiplex PCR, was used to amplify TCRbeta CDR3 regions from genomic DNA. On the authors' methods: The number of nucleated cells in each sample was estimated from the amplification of reference gene primers within the assay. Sequence reads were collapsed and filtered to measure the absolute abundance of every unique TCRbeta CDR3 rearrangement. Productive Simpson clonality was computed per sample as the square root of Simpson's diversity index over productive rearrangements. TCRdb's version of the immuneACCESS table is confined to in-frame rearrangements and falls short of the full clone set. An unresolved V gene accounts for under half of the shortfall where checked; the remainder is of unknown origin. D and trimming were read from the DNA, whereas the V and J calls and clone size are those reported in that table. The sample profile shows around 200,000 clones; approximately 86% of them were found once. Less than 3.5% of the sample lies in the top ten.

The chain couples TRBV30 to TRBJ1-2, and 8 bases in between align with TRBD1. The receptor's source is a man aged 35 to 55 with active or convalescent COVID-19. Sample: peripheral blood. The bases are TGTGCCTGGAGTAGCGGACAGGGTAACGGCTACACCTTC. Its product reads: CAWSSGQGNGYTF.